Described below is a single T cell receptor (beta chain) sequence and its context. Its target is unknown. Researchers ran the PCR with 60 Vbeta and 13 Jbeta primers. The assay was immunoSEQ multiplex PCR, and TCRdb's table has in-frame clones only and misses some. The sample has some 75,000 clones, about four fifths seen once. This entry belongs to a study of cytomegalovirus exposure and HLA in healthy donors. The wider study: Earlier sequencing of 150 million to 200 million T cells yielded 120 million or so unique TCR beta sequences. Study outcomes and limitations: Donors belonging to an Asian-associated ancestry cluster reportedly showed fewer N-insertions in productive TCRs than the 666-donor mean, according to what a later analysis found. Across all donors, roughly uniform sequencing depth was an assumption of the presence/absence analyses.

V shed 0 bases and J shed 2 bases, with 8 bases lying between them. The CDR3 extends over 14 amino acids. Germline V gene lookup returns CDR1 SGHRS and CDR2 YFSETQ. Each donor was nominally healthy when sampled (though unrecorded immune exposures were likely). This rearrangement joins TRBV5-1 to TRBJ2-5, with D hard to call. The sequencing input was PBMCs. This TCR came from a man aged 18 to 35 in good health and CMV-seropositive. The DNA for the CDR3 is TGCGCCAGCAGCTTGGCACTGGTGCAAGAGACCCAGTACTTC. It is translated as CASSLALVQETQYF.